This note documents a single T cell receptor (beta chain) sequence. Its antigen is not identified. This sample was taken from a study of immune evolution from preneoplasia to lung adenocarcinoma. General observations from the study: KRAS-mutant nodules had the highest T cell clonality.

The length of the CDR3 is 15 residues. Germline V lookup: CDR1 SGHAT, CDR2 FQNNGV. Trimming removed 2 bases from V and 3 bases from J, with 10 bases in between. Assay used: immunoSEQ multiplex PCR; TCRdb lists only in-frame clones, some missing. The sample carries around 5,700 clones, about 84% recorded once. The sequence derives from a donor older than 65 with lung adenocarcinoma. The chain has TRBV11-2 and TRBJ2-2, with D uncertain. The sequenced sample was FFPE lung adenocarcinoma in situ tissue. The CDR3 DNA sequence: TGTGCCAGCAGCTTACGGCAGCTCGACACCGGGGAGCTGTTTTTT. It is translated as CASSLRQLDTGELFF.